This TCR beta chain appears in the sequencing data of a study of T cells after yellow fever vaccination. This clonotype appeared many times. What it recognizes is unknown. The length of the CDR3 is 15 residues. The germline V gene encodes CDR1 SGHTA and CDR2 FQGNSA. Trimming cost V 5 bases and J 8 bases; bases outside gene matches: 11. Regarding the study as a whole: Most primary-vaccination clones reappeared after the booster (approximately 95% CD4, 75% to 90% CD8). Weaker, the secondary response had a peak occurring faster, on day 5 versus 15. Some clonotypes were seen in both the CD4 and the CD8 compartments. These made up a small share and likely arose from convergent recombination.

The authors made TCR cDNA by 5'RACE template switching, adding a universal primer site and UMIs. TCRdb re-called the 5' RACE reads with MiXCR, one entry per CDR3 protein. The sample includes a few hundred thousand distinct CDR3 sequences, roughly 4.3% seen only once; the top ten take 15% to 20%. The sequence was obtained from a man between 18 and 35 years old who received the YFV17D yellow fever vaccine. The input for sequencing was PBMCs, taken 15 days after the yellow fever booster vaccination. This chain links TRBV7-2 with TRBJ1-4; 7 positions agree with TRBD1. CDR3 in DNA: TGTGCCAGCAGCCCAGGGGGAGGGTCCCGCGAAAAACTGTTTTTT. This gives the protein CASSPGGGSREKLFF.